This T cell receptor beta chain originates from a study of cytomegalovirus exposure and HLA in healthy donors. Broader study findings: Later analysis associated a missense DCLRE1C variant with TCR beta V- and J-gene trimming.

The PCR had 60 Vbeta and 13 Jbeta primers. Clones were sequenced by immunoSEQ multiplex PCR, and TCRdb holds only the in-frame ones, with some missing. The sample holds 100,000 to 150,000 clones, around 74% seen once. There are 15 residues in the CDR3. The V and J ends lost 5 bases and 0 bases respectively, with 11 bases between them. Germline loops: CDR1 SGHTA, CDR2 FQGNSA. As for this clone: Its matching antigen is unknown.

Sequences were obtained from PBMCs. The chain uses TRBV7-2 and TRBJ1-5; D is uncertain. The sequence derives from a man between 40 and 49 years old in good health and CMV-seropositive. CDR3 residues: CASSNRQPSNQPQHF. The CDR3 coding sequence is TGTGCCAGCAGCAACAGACAACCTAGCAATCAGCCCCAGCATTTT.